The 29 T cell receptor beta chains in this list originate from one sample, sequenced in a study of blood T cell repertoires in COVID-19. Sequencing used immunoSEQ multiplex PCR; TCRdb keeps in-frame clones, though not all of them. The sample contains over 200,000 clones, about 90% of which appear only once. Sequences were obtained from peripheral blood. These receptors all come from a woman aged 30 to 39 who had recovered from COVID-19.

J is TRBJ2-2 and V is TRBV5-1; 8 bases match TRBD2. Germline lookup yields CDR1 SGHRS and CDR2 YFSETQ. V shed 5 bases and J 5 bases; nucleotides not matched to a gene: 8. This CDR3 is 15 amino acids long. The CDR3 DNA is TGCGCCAGCAGTACCGGGACTAGAGGTACCGGGGAGCTGTTTTTT. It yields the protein CASSTGTRGTGELFF.

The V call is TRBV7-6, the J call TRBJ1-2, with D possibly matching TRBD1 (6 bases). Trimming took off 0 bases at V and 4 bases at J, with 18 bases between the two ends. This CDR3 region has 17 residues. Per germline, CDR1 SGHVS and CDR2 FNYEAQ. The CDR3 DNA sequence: TGTGCCAGCAGCTTAGCCCGACCCGGGGGGCTATCCTATGGCTACACCTTC. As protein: CASSLARPGGLSYGYTF.

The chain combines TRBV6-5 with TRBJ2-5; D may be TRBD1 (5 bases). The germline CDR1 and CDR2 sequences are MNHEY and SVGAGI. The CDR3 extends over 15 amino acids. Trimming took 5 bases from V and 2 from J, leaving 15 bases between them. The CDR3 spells CASSHRQTVQETQYF. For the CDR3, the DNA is TGTGCCAGCAGTCACCGACAGACGGTACAAGAGACCCAGTACTTC.

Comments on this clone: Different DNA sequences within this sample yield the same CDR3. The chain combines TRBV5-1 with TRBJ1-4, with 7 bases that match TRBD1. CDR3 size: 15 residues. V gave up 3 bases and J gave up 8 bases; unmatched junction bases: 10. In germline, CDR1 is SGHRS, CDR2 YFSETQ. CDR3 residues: CASSSEGASNEKLFF. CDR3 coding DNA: TGCGCCAGCAGCTCGGAGGGGGCTAGCAACGAAAAACTGTTTTTT.

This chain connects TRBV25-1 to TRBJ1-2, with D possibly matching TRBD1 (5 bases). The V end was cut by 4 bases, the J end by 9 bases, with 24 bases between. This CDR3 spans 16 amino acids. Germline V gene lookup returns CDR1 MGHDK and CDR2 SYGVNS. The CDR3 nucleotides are TGTGCCAGCAGTGCCTTTCGGGGGGGACCCCAAAGGAGCTACACCTTC. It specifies CASSAFRGGPQRSYTF.

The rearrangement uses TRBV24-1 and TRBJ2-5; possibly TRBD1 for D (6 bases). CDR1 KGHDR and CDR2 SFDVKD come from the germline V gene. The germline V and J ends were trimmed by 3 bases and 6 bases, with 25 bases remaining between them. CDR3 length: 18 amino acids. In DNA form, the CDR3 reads TGTGCCACCAGTGATGTCCCCCGGGACCCAGGGGTGGGAAAGACCCAGTACTTC. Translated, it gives CATSDVPRDPGVGKTQYF.

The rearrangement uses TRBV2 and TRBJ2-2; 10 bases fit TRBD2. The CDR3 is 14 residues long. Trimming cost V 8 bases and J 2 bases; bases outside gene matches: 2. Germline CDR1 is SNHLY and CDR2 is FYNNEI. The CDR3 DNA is TGTGCCAGCCTAGCGGGGGCTAACACCGGGGAGCTGTTTTTT. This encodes CASLAGANTGELFF.

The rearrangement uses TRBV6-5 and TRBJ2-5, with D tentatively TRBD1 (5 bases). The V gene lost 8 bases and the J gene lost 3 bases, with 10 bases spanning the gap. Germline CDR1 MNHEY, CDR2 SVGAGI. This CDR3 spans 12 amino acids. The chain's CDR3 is CASQSGKETQYF. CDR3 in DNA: TGTGCCAGCCAGTCAGGGAAAGAGACCCAGTACTTC.

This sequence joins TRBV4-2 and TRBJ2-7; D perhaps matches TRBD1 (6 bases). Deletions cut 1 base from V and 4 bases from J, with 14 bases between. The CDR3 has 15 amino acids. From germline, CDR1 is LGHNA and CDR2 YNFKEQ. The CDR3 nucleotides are TGTGCCAGCAGCCAAGGTCCGGGACATTCGTACGAGCAGTACTTC. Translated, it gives CASSQGPGHSYEQYF.

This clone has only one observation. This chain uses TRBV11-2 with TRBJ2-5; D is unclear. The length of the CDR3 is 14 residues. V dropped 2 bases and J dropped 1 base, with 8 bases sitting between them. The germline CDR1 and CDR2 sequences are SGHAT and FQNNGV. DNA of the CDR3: TGTGCCAGCAGCTTATCCCGCGGCCAAGAGACCCAGTACTTC. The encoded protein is CASSLSRGQETQYF.

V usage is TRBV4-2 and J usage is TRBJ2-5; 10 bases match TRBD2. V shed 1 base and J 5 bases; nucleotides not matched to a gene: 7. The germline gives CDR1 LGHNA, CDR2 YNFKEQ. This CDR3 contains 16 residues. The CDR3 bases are TGTGCCAGCAGCCAAGGTTCGCTAGCGGGGGATGAGACCCAGTACTTC. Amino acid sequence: CASSQGSLAGDETQYF.

In DNA form, the CDR3 reads TGTGCTAGTGGTTTGAGGGGTGGCGGGGAGCTGTTTTTT. Its translation: CASGLRGGGELFF. J is TRBJ2-2 and V is TRBV12-5, with D tentatively TRBD1 (5 bases). In germline, CDR1 is LGHNT, CDR2 FRNRAP. The CDR3 length is 13 residues. Trimming pared 2 bases from V and 7 bases from J, leaving 8 bases between.

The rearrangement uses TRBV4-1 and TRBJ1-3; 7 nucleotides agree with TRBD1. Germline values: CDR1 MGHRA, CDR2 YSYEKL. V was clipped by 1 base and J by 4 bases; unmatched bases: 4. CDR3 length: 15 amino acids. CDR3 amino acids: CASSQAQGGGNTIYF. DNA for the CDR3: TGCGCCAGCAGCCAAGCTCAGGGGGGAGGAAACACCATATATTTT.

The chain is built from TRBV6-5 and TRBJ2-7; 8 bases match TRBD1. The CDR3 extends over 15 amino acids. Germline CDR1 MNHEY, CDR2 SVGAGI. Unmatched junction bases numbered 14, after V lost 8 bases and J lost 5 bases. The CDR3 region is CASRELGQGSDEQYF. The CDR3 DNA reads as TGTGCCAGCCGCGAACTTGGACAGGGCTCTGACGAGCAGTACTTC.

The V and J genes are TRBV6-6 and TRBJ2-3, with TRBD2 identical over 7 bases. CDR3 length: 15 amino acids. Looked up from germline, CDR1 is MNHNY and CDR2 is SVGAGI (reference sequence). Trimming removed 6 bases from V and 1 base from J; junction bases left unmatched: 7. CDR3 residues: CASSQRDYRTDTQYF. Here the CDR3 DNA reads TGTGCCAGCAGCCAACGGGACTACCGCACAGATACGCAGTATTTT.

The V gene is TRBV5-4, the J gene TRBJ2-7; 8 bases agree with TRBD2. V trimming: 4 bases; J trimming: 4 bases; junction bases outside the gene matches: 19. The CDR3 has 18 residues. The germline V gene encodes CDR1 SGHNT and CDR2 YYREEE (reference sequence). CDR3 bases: TGTGCCAGCAGCCGTTTTTCACAACCGGGACTAGATTCTTACGAGCAGTACTTC. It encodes CASSRFSQPGLDSYEQYF. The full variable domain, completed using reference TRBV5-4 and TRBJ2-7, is ETGVTQSPTHLIKTRGQQVTLRCSSQSGHNTVSWYQQALGQGPQFIFQYYREEENGRGNFPPRFSGLQFPNYSSELNVNALELDDSALYLCASSRFSQPGLDSYEQYFGPGTRLTVT.

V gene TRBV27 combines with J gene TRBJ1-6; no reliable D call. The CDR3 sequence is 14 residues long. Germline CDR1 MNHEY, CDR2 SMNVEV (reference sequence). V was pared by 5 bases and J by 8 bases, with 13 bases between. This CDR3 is CASSTAPGDSPLHF. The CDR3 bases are TGTGCCAGCAGTACCGCCCCCGGAGATTCACCCCTCCACTTT.

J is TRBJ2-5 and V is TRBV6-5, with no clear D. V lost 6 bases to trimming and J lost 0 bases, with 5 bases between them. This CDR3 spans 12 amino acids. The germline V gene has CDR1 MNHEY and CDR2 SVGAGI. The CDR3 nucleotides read TGTGCCAGCAGGCAGAACCAAGAGACCCAGTACTTC. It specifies CASRQNQETQYF.

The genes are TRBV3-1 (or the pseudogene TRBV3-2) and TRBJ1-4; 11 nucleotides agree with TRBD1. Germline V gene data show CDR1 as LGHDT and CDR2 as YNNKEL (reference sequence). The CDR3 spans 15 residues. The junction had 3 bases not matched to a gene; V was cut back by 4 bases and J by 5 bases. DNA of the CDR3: TGTGCCAGCAGCCCGCGGACAGGGGGCAATGAAAAACTGTTTTTT. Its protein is CASSPRTGGNEKLFF.

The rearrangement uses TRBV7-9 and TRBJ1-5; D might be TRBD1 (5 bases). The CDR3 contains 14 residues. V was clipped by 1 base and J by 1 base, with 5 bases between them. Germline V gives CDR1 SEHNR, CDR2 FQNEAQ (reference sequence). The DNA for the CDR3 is TGTGCCAGCAGCTTAGGACAGAGCAATCAGCCCCAGCATTTT. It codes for CASSLGQSNQPQHF.

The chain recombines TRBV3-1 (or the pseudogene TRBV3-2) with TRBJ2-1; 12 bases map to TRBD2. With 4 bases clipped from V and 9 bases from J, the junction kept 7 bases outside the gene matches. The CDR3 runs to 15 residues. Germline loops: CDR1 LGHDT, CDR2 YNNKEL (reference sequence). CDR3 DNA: TGTGCCAGCAGCCCGACTAGCGGGGGTTCAGGTGAGCAGTTCTTC. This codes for CASSPTSGGSGEQFF.

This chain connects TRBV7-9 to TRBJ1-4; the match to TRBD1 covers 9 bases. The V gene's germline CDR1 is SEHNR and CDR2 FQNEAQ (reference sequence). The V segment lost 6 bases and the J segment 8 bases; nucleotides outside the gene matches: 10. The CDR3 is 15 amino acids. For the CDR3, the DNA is TGTGCCAGCAGTCGCATGGGGACAGGGATGGAAAAACTGTTTTTT. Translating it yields CASSRMGTGMEKLFF.

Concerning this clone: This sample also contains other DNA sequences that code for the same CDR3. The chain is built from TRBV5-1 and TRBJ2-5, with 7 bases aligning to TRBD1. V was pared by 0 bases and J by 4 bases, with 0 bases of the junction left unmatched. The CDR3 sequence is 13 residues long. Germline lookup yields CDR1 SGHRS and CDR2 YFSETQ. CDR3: CASSLEGAETQYF. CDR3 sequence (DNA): TGCGCCAGCAGCTTGGAGGGGGCAGAGACCCAGTACTTC.

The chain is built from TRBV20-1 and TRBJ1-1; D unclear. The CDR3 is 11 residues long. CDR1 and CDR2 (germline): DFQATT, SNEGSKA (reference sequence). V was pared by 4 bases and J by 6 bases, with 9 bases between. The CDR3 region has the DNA TGCAGTGCTAAAAGAACGGCTGAAGCTTTCTTT. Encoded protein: CSAKRTAEAFF.

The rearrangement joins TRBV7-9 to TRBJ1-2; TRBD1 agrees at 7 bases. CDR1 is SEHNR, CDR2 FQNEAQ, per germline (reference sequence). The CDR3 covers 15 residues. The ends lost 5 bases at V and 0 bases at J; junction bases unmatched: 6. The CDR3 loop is CASSHQGEANYGYTF. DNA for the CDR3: TGTGCCAGCAGCCATCAGGGGGAAGCTAACTATGGCTACACCTTC.

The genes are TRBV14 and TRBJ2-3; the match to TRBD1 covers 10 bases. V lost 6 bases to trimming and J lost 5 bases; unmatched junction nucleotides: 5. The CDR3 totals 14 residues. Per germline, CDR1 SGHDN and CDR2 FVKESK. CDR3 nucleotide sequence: TGTGCCAGCAGAGGGACAGGGGTGAGAGATACGCAGTATTTT. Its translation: CASRGTGVRDTQYF.

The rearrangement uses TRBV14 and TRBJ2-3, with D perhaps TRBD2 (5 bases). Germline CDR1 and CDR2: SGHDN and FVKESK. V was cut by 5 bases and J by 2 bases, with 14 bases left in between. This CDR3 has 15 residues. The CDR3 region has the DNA TGTGCCAGCAGCTTCCTCCGGGGAACCACAGATACGCAGTATTTT. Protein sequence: CASSFLRGTTDTQYF. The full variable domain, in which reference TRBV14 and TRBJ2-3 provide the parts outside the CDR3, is EAGVTQFPSHSVIEKGQTVTLRCDPISGHDNLYWYRRVMGKEIKFLLHFVKESKQDESGMPNNRFLAERTGGTYSTLKVQPAELEDSGVYFCASSFLRGTTDTQYFGPGTRLTVL.

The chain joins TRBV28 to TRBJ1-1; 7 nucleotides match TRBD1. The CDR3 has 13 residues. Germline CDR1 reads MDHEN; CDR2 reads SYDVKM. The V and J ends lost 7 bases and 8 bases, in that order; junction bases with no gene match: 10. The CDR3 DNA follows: TGTGCCAGCAACCCTACAGGGGCGCTGGAAGCTTTCTTT. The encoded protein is CASNPTGALEAFF.

The CDR3 loop reads CASSLEGGSYGYTF. In DNA, the CDR3 is TGTGCCAGCAGCTTAGAAGGGGGCTCCTATGGCTACACCTTC. The chain links TRBV13 to TRBJ1-2; 7 nucleotides line up with TRBD1. CDR1 is PRHDT, CDR2 FYEKMQ, per germline (reference sequence). Trimming cost V 1 base and J 4 bases; bases outside gene matches: 3. The CDR3 extends over 14 amino acids.